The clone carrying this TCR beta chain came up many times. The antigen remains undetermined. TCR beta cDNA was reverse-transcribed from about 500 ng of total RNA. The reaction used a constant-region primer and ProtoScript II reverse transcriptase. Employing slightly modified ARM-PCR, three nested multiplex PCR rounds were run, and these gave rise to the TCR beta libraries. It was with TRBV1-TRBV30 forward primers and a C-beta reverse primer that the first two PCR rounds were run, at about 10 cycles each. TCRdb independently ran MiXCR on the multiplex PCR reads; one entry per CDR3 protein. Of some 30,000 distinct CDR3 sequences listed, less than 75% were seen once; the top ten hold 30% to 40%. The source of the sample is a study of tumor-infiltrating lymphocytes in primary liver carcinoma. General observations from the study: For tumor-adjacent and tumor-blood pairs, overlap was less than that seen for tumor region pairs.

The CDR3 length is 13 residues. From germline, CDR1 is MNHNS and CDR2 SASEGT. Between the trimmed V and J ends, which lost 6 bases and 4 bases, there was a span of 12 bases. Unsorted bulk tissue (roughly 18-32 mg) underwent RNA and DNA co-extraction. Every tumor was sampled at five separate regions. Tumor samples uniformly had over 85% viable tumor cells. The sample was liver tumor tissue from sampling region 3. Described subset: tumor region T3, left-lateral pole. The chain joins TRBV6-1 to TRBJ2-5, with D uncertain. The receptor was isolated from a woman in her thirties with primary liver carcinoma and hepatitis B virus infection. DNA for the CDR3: TGTGCCAGCAGAAGTTATCGGGTAGAGACCCAGTACTTC. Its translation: CASRSYRVETQYF.